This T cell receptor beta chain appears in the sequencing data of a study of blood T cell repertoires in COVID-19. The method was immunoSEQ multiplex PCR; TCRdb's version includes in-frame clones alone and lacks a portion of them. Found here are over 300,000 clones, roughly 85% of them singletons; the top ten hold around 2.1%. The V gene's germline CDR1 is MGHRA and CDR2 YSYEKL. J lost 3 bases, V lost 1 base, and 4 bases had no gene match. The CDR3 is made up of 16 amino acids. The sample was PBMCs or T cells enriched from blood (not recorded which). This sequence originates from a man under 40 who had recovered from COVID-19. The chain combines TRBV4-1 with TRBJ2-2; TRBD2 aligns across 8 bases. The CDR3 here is CASSQATSAYTGELFF. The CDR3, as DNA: TGCGCCAGCAGCCAAGCGACTAGCGCCTACACCGGGGAGCTGTTTTTT.